These 24 T cell receptor beta chains originate from one sample sequenced in a study of blood T cell repertoires in COVID-19 (TCRdb year 2020). The library was obtained by the immunoSEQ multiplex PCR assay. TCRdb retrieved this table from immuneACCESS and kept in-frame rearrangements only. Not all clones are present; in checked studies, unresolved V genes account for under half, and no reason is known for the remainder. A total of about 290,000 clones appear in this sample, about nine tenths of them only once. Approximately 3% of the sample rests with the top ten. The sample was peripheral blood. These receptor sequences come from a woman in her twenties or thirties with active or convalescent COVID-19.

V and J are TRBV13 and TRBJ1-1, with a weak D call TRBD1 (5 bases). Trimming shortened V by 5 bases and J by 3 bases, and 22 bases separated the two germline ends. Germline values: CDR1 PRHDT, CDR2 FYEKMQ (reference sequence). The CDR3 extends over 17 amino acids. The CDR3 here is CASSGRSGPTGDTEAFF. CDR3 nucleotides: TGTGCCAGCAGCGGTAGGTCAGGGCCAACTGGGGACACTGAAGCTTTCTTT. Supplemented by reference TRBV13 and TRBJ1-1, the full variable domain reads AAGVIQSPRHLIKEKRETATLKCYPIPRHDTVYWYQQGPGQDPQFLISFYEKMQSDKGSIPDRFSAQQFSDYHSELNMSSLELGDSALYFCASSGRSGPTGDTEAFFGQGTRLTVV.

The chain combines TRBV9 with TRBJ1-1; TRBD1 matches at 8 bases. Trimming removed 3 bases from V and 0 bases from J; junction bases left unmatched: 13. CDR3 length: 18 residues. Germline lookup yields CDR1 SGDLS and CDR2 YYNGEE. CDR3: CASSAHRTGRGLNTEAFF. CDR3 DNA: TGTGCCAGCAGCGCCCACCGGACAGGGAGAGGCTTGAACACTGAAGCTTTCTTT. The full variable domain, in which reference TRBV9 and TRBJ1-1 provide the parts outside the CDR3, is DSGVTQTPKHLITATGQRVTLRCSPRSGDLSVYWYQQSLDQGLQFLIQYYNGEERAKGNILERFSAQQFPDLHSELNLSSLELGDSALYFCASSAHRTGRGLNTEAFFGQGTRLTVV.

This chain connects TRBV3-1 (or the pseudogene TRBV3-2) to TRBJ1-1, with D perhaps matching TRBD1 (5 bases). The V gene lost 3 bases and the J gene lost 1 base, with 12 bases spanning the gap. The CDR3 contains 15 residues. Looked up from germline, CDR1 is LGHDT and CDR2 is YNNKEL (reference sequence). The CDR3 sequence is CASSHGWGGNTEAFF. As DNA, the CDR3 is TGTGCCAGCAGCCACGGGTGGGGGGGGAACACTGAAGCTTTCTTT.

The chain has TRBV7-2 and TRBJ2-1; 7 nucleotides match TRBD1. The CDR3 has 13 residues. V was pared by 5 bases and J by 10 bases, with 8 bases of the junction left unmatched. Germline V lookup: CDR1 SGHTA, CDR2 FQGNSA. The CDR3: CASSVRQGGEQFF. The CDR3 DNA follows: TGTGCCAGCAGCGTTAGACAGGGTGGGGAGCAGTTCTTC.

V usage is TRBV27 and J usage is TRBJ1-5; TRBD1 matches at 7 bases. The germline gives CDR1 MNHEY, CDR2 SMNVEV (reference sequence). The junction had 12 bases not matched to a gene; V was cut back by 6 bases and J by 7 bases. The CDR3 totals 15 residues. CDR3 sequence (DNA): TGTGCCAGCAGATTTCAGGGGGAAAGTTGGCAGCCCCAGCATTTT. Its translation is CASRFQGESWQPQHF.

This sequence joins TRBV7-8 and TRBJ1-5; the D is unclear. Germline-derived CDR1 and CDR2 are SGHVS and FQNEAQ. With 5 bases removed from V and 6 bases from J, the gap between germline ends came to 17 bases. This CDR3 has 15 residues. The DNA of the CDR3 is TGTGCCAGCAGCCGAGGACGGGGAACAATTCAGCCCCAGCATTTT. This gives the protein CASSRGRGTIQPQHF.

The chain is built from TRBV5-6 and TRBJ2-7; 7 bases align to TRBD1. Trimming at V came to 4 bases and at J to 4 bases, leaving 5 bases not matched to a gene. CDR3 length: 13 residues. Germline V gives CDR1 SGHDT, CDR2 YYEEEE. CDR3 residues: CASSLRGWYEQYF. The CDR3 DNA is TGTGCCAGCAGCCTCAGGGGGTGGTACGAGCAGTACTTC.

The chain carries TRBV5-4 and TRBJ2-2; 14 bases are shared with TRBD2. This CDR3 region has 19 residues. Germline V gene sequence: CDR1 SGHNT, CDR2 YYREEE (reference sequence). J lost 4 bases, V lost 5 bases, and 13 bases had no gene match. Here the CDR3 DNA reads TGTGCCAGCAGTCGAGGACTAGCGGGGGGAATCGGGAGCACCGGGGAGCTGTTTTTT. Residues: CASSRGLAGGIGSTGELFF.

This clone was picked up one time. The V gene is TRBV28, the J gene TRBJ1-2; perhaps TRBD1 as D (5 bases). The CDR3 is made up of 13 amino acids. V lost 5 bases to trimming and J lost 1 base, with 8 bases between them. Germline CDR1 is MDHEN and CDR2 is SYDVKM. Written as DNA, the CDR3 is TGTGCCAGCAGTACGGACAATAACTATGGCTACACCTTC. Translating gives CASSTDNNYGYTF.

The chain is built from TRBV4-2 and TRBJ1-2; the match to TRBD1 covers 9 bases. The CDR3 runs to 14 residues. Trimming at V came to 1 base and at J to 4 bases, leaving 1 base not matched to a gene. In germline, CDR1 is LGHNA, CDR2 YNFKEQ. CDR3 bases: TGTGCCAGCAGCCAAGGACAGGGGGTCTATGGCTACACCTTC. It codes for CASSQGQGVYGYTF.

This rearrangement joins TRBV18 to TRBJ2-2, with a possible D match to TRBD1 (6 bases). With 3 bases removed from V and 7 bases from J, the gap between germline ends came to 15 bases. Germline CDR1 reads KGHSH; CDR2 reads LQKENI. CDR3 size: 15 residues. In DNA, the CDR3 is TGTGCCAGCTCACCTCACAGGGATCCGGGCGGGGAGCTGTTTTTT. This gives the protein CASSPHRDPGGELFF.

The chain links TRBV4-2 to TRBJ1-4; D not certain. The CDR3 totals 15 residues. V lost 4 bases and J 0 bases, leaving 9 bases between the germline ends. CDR1 is LGHNA, CDR2 YNFKEQ, per germline. The CDR3 region has the DNA TGTGCCAGCAGCCCCCGTCCCGCAACTAATGAAAAACTGTTTTTT. Translating it yields CASSPRPATNEKLFF.

The V call is TRBV6-4, the J call TRBJ2-1; 11 bases line up with TRBD2. The CDR3 loop spans 16 amino acids. Germline V gene sequence: CDR1 MRHNA, CDR2 SNTAGT. V was clipped by 5 bases and J by 10 bases; unmatched bases: 13. The CDR3 here is CASSPVAGGPAGEQFF. In nucleotides, the CDR3 is TGTGCCAGCAGTCCCGTAGCGGGGGGGCCCGCGGGAGAGCAGTTCTTC.

CDR3 loop: CASSARAGGATHGGYTF. CDR3 nucleotide sequence: TGTGCCAGCAGTGCACGGGCAGGGGGCGCAACCCATGGGGGCTACACCTTC. This sequence joins TRBV6-1 and TRBJ1-2; TRBD1 matches 8 bases. The germline V gene encodes CDR1 MNHNS and CDR2 SASEGT. The CDR3 is made up of 17 amino acids. The V segment lost 4 bases and the J segment 8 bases; nucleotides outside the gene matches: 18.

The J gene is TRBJ1-2, the V gene TRBV4-1, with no clear D. CDR1 is MGHRA and CDR2 is YSYEKL in the germline V gene. Trimming shortened V by 2 bases and J by 5 bases, and 18 bases separated the two germline ends. The CDR3 is made up of 16 amino acids. CDR3 protein: CASSQQSAGVRYGYTF. Here the CDR3 DNA reads TGCGCCAGCAGCCAACAGTCGGCAGGTGTTCGATATGGCTACACCTTC.

J is TRBJ2-6 and V is TRBV4-3, with unresolved D. Germline lookup yields CDR1 LGHNA and CDR2 YSLEER. V was clipped by 0 bases and J by 5 bases, with 8 bases between them. The CDR3 extends over 15 amino acids. This CDR3 is CASSQDEERANVLTF. For the CDR3, the DNA is TGCGCCAGCAGCCAAGACGAGGAAAGGGCCAACGTCCTGACTTTC.

This clone came up a few times. V usage is TRBV4-2 and J usage is TRBJ2-7; unclear D gene. The CDR3 extends over 13 amino acids. Per germline, CDR1 LGHNA and CDR2 YNFKEQ. V was shortened by 0 bases and J by 6 bases, with 9 bases between the two germline ends. CDR3 coding DNA: TGTGCCAGCAGCCAAGACTGGGCAGCCGAGCAGTACTTC. This encodes CASSQDWAAEQYF.

The rearrangement links TRBV14 to TRBJ2-5; D not certain. Germline lookup yields CDR1 SGHDN and CDR2 FVKESK. The length of the CDR3 is 13 residues. With 2 bases removed from V and 4 bases from J, the gap between germline ends came to 8 bases. The CDR3 here is CASSQYLRETQYF. The CDR3 DNA follows: TGTGCCAGCAGCCAATACTTGAGAGAGACCCAGTACTTC.

V gene TRBV10-3 combines with J gene TRBJ2-2; a possible D gene is TRBD2 (6 bases). The CDR3 runs 14 residues. Trimming cost V 3 bases and J 5 bases, with 10 bases left between them. CDR1 and CDR2 from the germline V gene are ENHRY and SYGVKD. This CDR3 is CAISDPGRTGELFF. CDR3 DNA: TGTGCCATCAGTGATCCGGGGAGGACCGGGGAGCTGTTTTTT.

This clone has a handful of counts. This chain links TRBV3-1 (or the pseudogene TRBV3-2) with TRBJ1-2, with D tentatively TRBD1 (6 bases). The CDR3 length is 15 residues. Germline V CDR1 and CDR2: LGHDT, YNNKEL (reference sequence). V was trimmed by 0 bases and J by 5 bases, leaving 13 bases between them. CDR3 in amino acids: CASSQEGRGGYGYTF. The CDR3 DNA reads as TGTGCCAGCAGCCAAGAGGGCAGGGGTGGATATGGCTACACCTTC.

This clone occurred once. This chain uses TRBV7-2 with TRBJ1-1, with 12 bases that match TRBD1. Trimming at V came to 3 bases and at J to 6 bases, leaving 8 bases not matched to a gene. The CDR3 contains 16 residues. Germline V gene data show CDR1 as SGHTA and CDR2 as FQGNSA. The CDR3 bases are TGTGCCAGCAGCTTCTCCTTGGGGACAGGGGGCCCTGAAGCTTTCTTT. This encodes CASSFSLGTGGPEAFF.

The chain combines TRBV6-2 or TRBV6-3 with TRBJ2-2, with 13 nucleotides matching TRBD2. Germline CDR1 reads MNHEY; CDR2 reads SVGEGT. This CDR3 spans 16 amino acids. V gave up 6 bases and J gave up 3 bases; unmatched junction bases: 4. In nucleotides, the CDR3 is TGTGCCAGCAGCCGACTAGCGGGGGGCCACACCGGGGAGCTGTTTTTT. Its protein is CASSRLAGGHTGELFF.

V usage is TRBV6-2 or TRBV6-3 and J usage is TRBJ1-2; no clear D. Trimming stripped 4 bases from V and 2 bases from J, with 14 bases between. The length of the CDR3 is 15 residues. CDR1 and CDR2 (germline): MNHEY, SVGEGT. In DNA form, the CDR3 reads TGTGCCAGCAGTTCCGGTTGGAGCCCCAACTATGGCTACACCTTC. Translated: CASSSGWSPNYGYTF.

Here the CDR3 reads CASSSAQGAYEAFF. CDR3 nucleotide sequence: TGTGCCAGCAGCTCGGCCCAGGGGGCCTATGAAGCTTTCTTT. This chain uses TRBV5-4 with TRBJ1-1; 8 positions match TRBD1. Losses at the gene ends were 3 bases for V and 7 bases for J; bases not matched to a gene: 8. The CDR3 spans 14 residues. Germline CDR1 and CDR2: SGHNT and YYREEE (reference sequence). Drawing the rest from reference TRBV5-4 and TRBJ1-1, the complete variable domain is ETGVTQSPTHLIKTRGQQVTLRCSSQSGHNTVSWYQQALGQGPQFIFQYYREEENGRGNFPPRFSGLQFPNYSSELNVNALELDDSALYLCASSSAQGAYEAFFGQGTRLTVV.